The source of this TCR beta chain is a study of T-cell memory formation after mild COVID-19. About the research overall: TCR clusters were mostly donor specific.

TCRdb re-analysed the 5' RACE reads in MiXCR, keeping a single row per CDR3 protein. The sample has 500,000 to 650,000 distinct CDR3 sequences, about a fifth seen once. The sample holds a few counts of this clonotype. V gave up 2 bases and J gave up 7 bases, with 9 bases separating them. The CDR3 totals 12 residues. Germline V gene lookup returns CDR1 DFQATT and CDR2 SNEGSKA (reference sequence). This TCR was sampled from an adult woman who had mild COVID-19 (a few samples of this study predate the infection). Cell type and time point are not known. The sample taken for sequencing was PBMCs or a T cell subset sorted from them (not recorded which). V and J are TRBV20-1 and TRBJ2-1, with D uncertain. This CDR3 is CSARKFMNEQFF. Here the CDR3 DNA reads TGCAGTGCTAGAAAGTTTATGAATGAGCAGTTCTTC.